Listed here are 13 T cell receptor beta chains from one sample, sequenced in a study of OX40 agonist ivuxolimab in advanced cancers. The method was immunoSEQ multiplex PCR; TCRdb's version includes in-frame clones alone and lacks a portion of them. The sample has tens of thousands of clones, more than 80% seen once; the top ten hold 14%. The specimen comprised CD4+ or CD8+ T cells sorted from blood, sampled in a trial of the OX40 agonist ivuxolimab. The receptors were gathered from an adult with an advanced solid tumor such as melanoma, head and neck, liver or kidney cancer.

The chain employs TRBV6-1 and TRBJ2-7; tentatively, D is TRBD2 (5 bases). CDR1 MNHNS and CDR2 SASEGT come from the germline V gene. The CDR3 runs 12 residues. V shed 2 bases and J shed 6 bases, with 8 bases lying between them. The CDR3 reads CASSERGAEQYF. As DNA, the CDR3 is TGTGCCAGCAGTGAACGGGGTGCCGAGCAGTACTTC.

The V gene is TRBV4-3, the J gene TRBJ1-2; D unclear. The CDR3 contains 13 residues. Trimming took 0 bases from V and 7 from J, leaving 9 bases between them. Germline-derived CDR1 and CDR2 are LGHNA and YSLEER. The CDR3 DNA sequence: TGCGCCAGCAGCCAAGATAGGGCGGGTGGCTACACCTTC. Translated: CASSQDRAGGYTF.

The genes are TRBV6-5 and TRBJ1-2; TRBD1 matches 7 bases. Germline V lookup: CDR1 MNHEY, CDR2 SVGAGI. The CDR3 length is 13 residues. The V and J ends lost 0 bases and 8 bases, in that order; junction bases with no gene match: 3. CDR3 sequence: CASSYSGDRGYTF. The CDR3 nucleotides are TGTGCCAGCAGTTACTCAGGGGACAGAGGCTACACCTTC.

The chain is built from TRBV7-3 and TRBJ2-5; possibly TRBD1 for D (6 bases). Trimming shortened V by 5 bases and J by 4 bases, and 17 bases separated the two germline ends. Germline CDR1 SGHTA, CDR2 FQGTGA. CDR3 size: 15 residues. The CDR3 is CASSILGQQGETQYF. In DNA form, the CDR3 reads TGTGCCAGCAGCATCCTCGGACAGCAAGGAGAGACCCAGTACTTC.

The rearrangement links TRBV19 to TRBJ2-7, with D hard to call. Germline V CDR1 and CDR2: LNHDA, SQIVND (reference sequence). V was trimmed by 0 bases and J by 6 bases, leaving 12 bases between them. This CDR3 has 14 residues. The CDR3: CASSIDFSSLEQYF. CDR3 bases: TGTGCCAGTAGTATAGATTTCTCCAGTCTCGAGCAGTACTTC.

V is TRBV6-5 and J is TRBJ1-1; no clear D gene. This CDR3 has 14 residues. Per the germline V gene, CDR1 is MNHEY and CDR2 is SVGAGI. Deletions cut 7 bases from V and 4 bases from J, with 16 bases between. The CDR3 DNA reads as TGTGCCAGCACCTCGCCCCATCCGGGCACTGAAGCTTTCTTT. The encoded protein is CASTSPHPGTEAFF.

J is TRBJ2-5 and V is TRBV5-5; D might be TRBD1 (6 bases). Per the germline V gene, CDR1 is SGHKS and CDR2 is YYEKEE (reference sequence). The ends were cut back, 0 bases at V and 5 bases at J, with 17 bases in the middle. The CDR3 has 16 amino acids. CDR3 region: CASSLAAGAFMETQYF. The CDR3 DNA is TGTGCCAGCAGCTTGGCCGCAGGGGCGTTCATGGAGACCCAGTACTTC.

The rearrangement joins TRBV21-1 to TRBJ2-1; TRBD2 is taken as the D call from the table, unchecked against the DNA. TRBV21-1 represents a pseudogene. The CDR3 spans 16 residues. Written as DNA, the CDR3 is TGTGCCAGCAGCAAATTCGGCTCGGGGTTTTACAATGAGCAGTTCTTC. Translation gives CASSKFGSGFYNEQFF.

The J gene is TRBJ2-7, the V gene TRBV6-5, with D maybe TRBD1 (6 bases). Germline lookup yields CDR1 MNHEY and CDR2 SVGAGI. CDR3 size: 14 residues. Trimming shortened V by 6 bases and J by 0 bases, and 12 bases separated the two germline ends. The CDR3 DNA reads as TGTGCCAGCAGATACGGACAGAGCTCCTACGAGCAGTACTTC. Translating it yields CASRYGQSSYEQYF.

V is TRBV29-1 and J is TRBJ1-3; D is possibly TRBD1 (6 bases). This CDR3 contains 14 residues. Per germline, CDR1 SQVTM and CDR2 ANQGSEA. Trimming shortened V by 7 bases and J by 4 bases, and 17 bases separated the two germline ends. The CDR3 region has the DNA TGCAGCGCTTCAGACACAGGGAGAGGAAACACCATATATTTT. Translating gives CSASDTGRGNTIYF.

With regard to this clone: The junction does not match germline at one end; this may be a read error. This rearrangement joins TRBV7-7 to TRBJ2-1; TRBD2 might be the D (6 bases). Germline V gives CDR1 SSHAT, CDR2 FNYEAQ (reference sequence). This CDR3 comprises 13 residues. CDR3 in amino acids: CASSSRLVGEQFF. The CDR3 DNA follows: TGTGCTAGCAGCTCCCGACTAGTTGGTGAGCAGTTCTTC. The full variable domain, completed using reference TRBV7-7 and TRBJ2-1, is GAGVSQSPRYKVTKRGQDVTLRCDPISSHATLYWYQQALGQGPEFLTYFNYEAQPDKSGLPSDRFSAERPEGSISTLTIQRTEQRDSAMYRCASSSRLVGEQFFGPGTRLTVL.

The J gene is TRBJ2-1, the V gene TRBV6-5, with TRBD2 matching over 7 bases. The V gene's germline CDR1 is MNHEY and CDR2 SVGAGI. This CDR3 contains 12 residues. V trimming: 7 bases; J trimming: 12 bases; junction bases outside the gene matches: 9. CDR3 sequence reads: CASTSGAERQFF. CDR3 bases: TGTGCCAGCACCAGCGGGGCCGAAAGGCAGTTCTTC.

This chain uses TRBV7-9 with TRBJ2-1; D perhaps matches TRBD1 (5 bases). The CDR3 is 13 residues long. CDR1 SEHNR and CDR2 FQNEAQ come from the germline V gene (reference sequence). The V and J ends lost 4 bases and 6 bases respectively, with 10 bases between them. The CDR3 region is CASSWGQPNEQFF. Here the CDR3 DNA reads TGTGCCAGCAGCTGGGGCCAGCCCAATGAGCAGTTCTTC.